One sample yielded the 13 T cell receptor beta chains listed below, sequenced in a study of blood T cell repertoires in COVID-19. The assay was immunoSEQ multiplex PCR, and TCRdb's table has in-frame clones only and misses some. The sample contains some 150,000 clones, 84% of which appear only once. Material for sequencing was PBMCs or T cells enriched from blood (not recorded which). These receptor sequences come from a woman in her 50s who had been exposed to COVID-19.

The chain is built from TRBV5-4 and TRBJ2-7; D may be TRBD1 (5 bases). CDR3 length: 16 residues. Germline loops: CDR1 SGHNT, CDR2 YYREEE (reference sequence). The germline V and J ends were trimmed by 3 bases and 2 bases, with 18 bases remaining between them. The CDR3 spells CASSSVFRQIPYEQYF. CDR3 coding DNA: TGTGCCAGCAGCTCCGTGTTCCGACAGATACCCTACGAGCAGTACTTC.

The CDR3 DNA sequence: TGTGCCAGTAGGTCGAGGCGGAATAGCAATCAGCCCCAGCATTTT. Translating it yields CASRSRRNSNQPQHF. The genes are TRBV19 and TRBJ1-5; D is ambiguous. CDR3 length: 15 amino acids. V shed 6 bases and J shed 0 bases, with 12 bases lying between them. CDR1 is LNHDA and CDR2 is SQIVND in the germline V gene (reference sequence).

The chain joins TRBV2 to TRBJ2-7; 13 bases are shared with TRBD2. The CDR3 length is 17 residues. Germline CDR1 is SNHLY and CDR2 is FYNNEI. Losses at the gene ends were 1 base for V and 3 bases for J; bases not matched to a gene: 6. Here the CDR3 DNA reads TGTGCCAGCAGTGAAGACGGGACTAGCGGGACCCACTACGAGCAGTACTTC. This translates into CASSEDGTSGTHYEQYF. Based on the CDR3 plus reference TRBV2 and TRBJ2-7, the full variable domain is EPEVTQTPSHQVTQMGQEVILRCVPISNHLYFYWYRQILGQKVEFLVSFYNNEISEKSEIFDDQFSVERPDGSNFTLKIRSTKLEDSAMYFCASSEDGTSGTHYEQYFGPGTRLTVT.

The chain combines TRBV4-1 with TRBJ2-1; TRBD1 matches 7 bases. The V segment lost 2 bases and the J segment 7 bases; nucleotides outside the gene matches: 17. The CDR3 has 18 amino acids. Germline CDR1 MGHRA, CDR2 YSYEKL. In DNA form, the CDR3 reads TGCGCCAGCAGCCAACCTAAGGAGGCAAAGGGGGCGCGGAATGAGCAGTTCTTC. Protein sequence: CASSQPKEAKGARNEQFF.

J is TRBJ1-2 and V is TRBV4-3, with 7 bases matching TRBD1. V shed 4 bases, J shed 4 bases, and the junction held 9 bases outside the gene matches. Germline CDR1 LGHNA, CDR2 YSLEER. This CDR3 has 15 residues. CDR3 sequence: CASSPGQASSYGYTF. CDR3 coding DNA: TGCGCCAGCAGCCCCGGACAGGCTTCGAGCTATGGCTACACCTTC.

V and J are TRBV19 and TRBJ1-1; D is possibly TRBD1 (6 bases). This CDR3 region has 17 residues. Germline V gene lookup returns CDR1 LNHDA and CDR2 SQIVND (reference sequence). V lost 1 base and J 0 bases, leaving 15 bases between the germline ends. The CDR3 DNA is TGTGCCAGTAGTATAGGTTACAGGAGACAGGTGAACACTGAAGCTTTCTTT. It specifies CASSIGYRRQVNTEAFF.

This clone has just a few counts. This sequence joins TRBV12-3 or TRBV12-4 and TRBJ1-1; no firm D call. This CDR3 spans 13 amino acids. V lost 6 bases to trimming and J lost 6 bases, with 14 bases between them. The CDR3 loop reads CASSRPTVSEAFF. Here the CDR3 DNA reads TGTGCCAGCAGCCGCCCTACAGTATCTGAAGCTTTCTTT.

This sequence joins TRBV7-6 and TRBJ2-5; TRBD2 is a possible D gene (5 bases). The germline CDR1 and CDR2 sequences are SGHVS and FNYEAQ. V lost 1 base and J lost 4, with 13 bases in between. This CDR3 contains 15 residues. CDR3 sequence: CASSLGGGAGETQYF. CDR3 nucleotides: TGTGCCAGCAGCTTAGGGGGTGGCGCGGGAGAGACCCAGTACTTC.

The V gene is TRBV5-5, the J gene TRBJ1-3; a weak D match, TRBD1 (5 bases). V shed 4 bases and J shed 0 bases, with 20 bases lying between them. CDR1 and CDR2 from the germline V gene are SGHKS and YYEKEE (reference sequence). The CDR3 totals 18 residues. CDR3 DNA: TGTGCCAGCAGCCGATCCGGGACTGAACCCAGCTCTGGAAACACCATATATTTT. This codes for CASSRSGTEPSSGNTIYF.

In its sample, this clone was seen a few times. This chain uses TRBV9 with TRBJ1-2; D is perhaps TRBD1 (5 bases). Germline V gene data show CDR1 as SGDLS and CDR2 as YYNGEE. V was trimmed by 3 bases and J by 4 bases, leaving 19 bases between them. The CDR3 length is 16 residues. Written as DNA, the CDR3 is TGTGCCAGCAGCGGACCGCTGACGGACGGGGGCTATGGCTACACCTTC. This codes for CASSGPLTDGGYGYTF.

The chain carries TRBV5-1 and TRBJ1-4, with D hard to call. V dropped 5 bases and J dropped 0 bases, with 8 bases sitting between them. Per the germline V gene, CDR1 is SGHRS and CDR2 is YFSETQ. The CDR3 sequence is 14 residues long. CDR3 amino acids: CASRRTATNEKLFF. CDR3 in DNA: TGCGCCAGCAGGAGGACTGCAACTAATGAAAAACTGTTTTTT.

The chain is built from TRBV10-3 and TRBJ2-7; no clear D. V shed 6 bases and J shed 2 bases, with 14 bases lying between them. Germline lookup yields CDR1 ENHRY and CDR2 SYGVKD. The CDR3 sequence is 14 residues long. CDR3 bases: TGTGCCATCAGCCCCATCCCGCGTCCCTACGAGCAGTACTTC. This gives the protein CAISPIPRPYEQYF.

V and J are TRBV7-6 and TRBJ1-2; 7 bases map to TRBD1. V dropped 5 bases and J dropped 0; count of bases not matched to a gene: 3. Germline-derived CDR1 and CDR2 are SGHVS and FNYEAQ. This CDR3 is built from 14 residues. The CDR3 protein is CASSPGQANYGYTF. The DNA of the CDR3 is TGTGCCAGCAGCCCCGGACAGGCTAACTATGGCTACACCTTC.